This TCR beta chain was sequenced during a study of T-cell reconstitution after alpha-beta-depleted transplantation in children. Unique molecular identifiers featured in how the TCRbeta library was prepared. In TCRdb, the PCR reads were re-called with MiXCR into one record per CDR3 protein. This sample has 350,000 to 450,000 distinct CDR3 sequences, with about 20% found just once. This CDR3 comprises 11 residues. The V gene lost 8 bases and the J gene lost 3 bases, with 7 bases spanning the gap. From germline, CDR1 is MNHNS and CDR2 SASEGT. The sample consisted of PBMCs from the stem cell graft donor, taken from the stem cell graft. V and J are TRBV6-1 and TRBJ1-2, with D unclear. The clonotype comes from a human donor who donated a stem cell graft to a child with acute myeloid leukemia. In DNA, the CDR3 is TGTGCCAGCGCGCAGGACTATGGCTACACCTTC. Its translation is CASAQDYGYTF.